These T cell receptor beta chains were read from a single sample in a study of shared clonotypes between healthy human individuals. Only in-frame clones appear in the TCRdb table, and some are missing; sequencing was by immunoSEQ multiplex PCR. The sample yields under 1 million clones, about 92% seen once. The sequenced sample consisted of naive CD8+ T cells sorted from blood. The source of these receptors is a man aged 25-40 years in good health. Both conserved end residues are part of each CDR3. D genes are given only for firm matches. A clone size is listed for some rows: how often the clone was seen (once, few, many), or a class if it is expanded.

cdr3_aa	cdr3_nt	j_call	d_call	v_call	clone_size
CASSLWGEDYEQYF	TGTGCCAGCAGCCTCTGGGGGGAGGACTACGAGCAGTACTTC	TRBJ2-7	NA	TRBV13	NA
CSVERDTPYEQYF	TGCAGCGTTGAAAGGGACACCCCCTACGAGCAGTACTTC	TRBJ2-7	NA	TRBV29-1	NA
CASSLGQGVGELFF	TGCGCCAGCAGCTTGGGACAGGGCGTCGGGGAGCTGTTTTTT	TRBJ2-2	TRBD1	TRBV5-1	NA
CASSYSTNLYGYTF	TGTGCCAGCAGTTACTCTACAAACCTCTATGGCTACACCTTC	TRBJ1-2	NA	TRBV6-5	NA
CASSEGRLAVITDTQYF	TGTGCCAGCAGTGAAGGTCGACTAGCGGTGATCACAGATACGCAGTATTTT	TRBJ2-3	TRBD2	TRBV6-1	NA
CASSQVGWGATYYGYTF	TGCGCCAGCAGCCAAGTGGGTTGGGGGGCGACTTACTATGGCTACACCTTC	TRBJ1-2	NA	TRBV4-3	NA
CASSAASSYEQYF	TGCGCCAGCAGTGCTGCCAGCTCCTACGAGCAGTACTTC	TRBJ2-7	NA	TRBV10-1	NA
CASSGTGQPGTQYF	TGTGCCAGCAGCGGGACAGGCCAACCCGGGACCCAGTACTTC	TRBJ2-5	TRBD1	TRBV7-9	NA
CASSLGRSYEQYF	TGTGCCAGCAGTTTAGGGAGGTCCTACGAGCAGTACTTC	TRBJ2-7	NA	TRBV27	few
CASTAGREWIRETQYF	TGTGCCAGCACAGCAGGAAGGGAGTGGATCAGAGAGACCCAGTACTTC	TRBJ2-5	NA	TRBV2	once
CASSDGTSGDLYTDTQYF	TGTGCCAGCAGCGACGGGACTAGCGGGGATCTCTACACAGATACGCAGTATTTT	TRBJ2-3	TRBD2	TRBV9	NA
CASSLWTGDYEQYF	TGTGCCAGCAGCTTGTGGACAGGGGACTACGAGCAGTACTTC	TRBJ2-7	TRBD1	TRBV5-6	once
CSVETPATDTQYF	TGCAGCGTCGAGACCCCAGCCACAGATACGCAGTATTTT	TRBJ2-3	NA	TRBV29-1	NA
CASSVGGSYEQYF	TGTGCCAGCAGCGTGGGAGGTTCCTACGAGCAGTACTTC	TRBJ2-7	NA	TRBV9	NA
CASSQGTGYEQYF	TGTGCCAGCAGTCAAGGGACAGGCTACGAGCAGTACTTC	TRBJ2-7	TRBD1	TRBV6-5	NA
CASSIDPPPRNEQFF	TGTGCCAGTAGTATAGATCCCCCCCCAAGGAATGAGCAGTTCTTC	TRBJ2-1	NA	TRBV19	NA
CAWDRGRDSGANVLTF	TGTGCCTGGGACAGAGGGAGGGACTCTGGGGCCAACGTCCTGACTTTC	TRBJ2-6	TRBD2	TRBV30	NA
CASSVAERRYTDTQYF	TGTGCCAGCAGCGTAGCAGAGAGGCGATACACAGATACGCAGTATTTT	TRBJ2-3	NA	TRBV9	NA
CASSLGTGGARKQYF	TGTGCCAGCAGCCTAGGGACAGGGGGCGCGCGGAAGCAGTACTTC	TRBJ2-7	TRBD1	TRBV11-2	once